This TCR beta chain is drawn from a study of T-cell reconstitution after alpha-beta-depleted transplantation in children. General study results and limits: There were reportedly several hundred expanded graft clones from which alpha-beta T cells came about two months after transplant.

For this clonotype: Its specificity is unknown.

Unique molecular identifiers tagged the TCRbeta library. MiXCR, applied by TCRdb to the PCR reads, yields one record per CDR3 protein. The sample lists 250,000 to 300,000 distinct CDR3 sequences, 10% occurring once. CDR1 is SQVTM, CDR2 ANQGSEA, per germline. This CDR3 has 12 amino acids. Trimming shortened V by 8 bases and J by 4 bases, and 11 bases separated the two germline ends. The chain uses TRBV29-1 and TRBJ1-4; D gene uncertain. The receptor's source is a boy less than two years old with acute myeloid leukemia, due to receive a stem cell transplant. The source was PBMCs, collected before TCRalphabeta/CD19-depleted stem cell transplant. The CDR3 coding sequence is TGCAGCTTTGGCTCCTTTAATGAAAAACTGTTTTTT. Protein product: CSFGSFNEKLFF. Filled out from reference TRBV29-1 and TRBJ1-4, the complete variable domain reads SAVISQKPSRDICQRGTSLTIQCQVDSQVTMMFWYRQQPGQSLTLIATANQGSEATYESGFVIDKFPISRPNLTFSTLTVSNMSPEDSSIYLCSFGSFNEKLFFGSGTQLSVL.